This T cell receptor beta chain was obtained from a study of early T cells in non-severe SARS-CoV-2 infection. With 2 bases clipped from V and 5 bases from J, the junction kept 3 bases outside the gene matches. Germline assignment: CDR1 MNHEY and CDR2 SVGEGT. The CDR3 runs to 14 residues. Comment on this clonotype: Its target is unknown.

cDNA molecules, individually, were tagged with unique molecular identifiers. TCRdb called the 5' RACE reads again in MiXCR, with one record for every CDR3 protein. The table records tens of thousands of distinct CDR3 sequences, 13% to 15% of them present only once. Findings and limits, study-wide: Anti-spike CD8 responses were favored by VDJdb matching, which missed private and CD4 specificities.

The chain carries TRBV6-2 or TRBV6-3 and TRBJ1-2; 9 bases match TRBD1. Specimen: whole blood. The TCR sequence derives from an adult who was a healthcare worker with PCR-confirmed SARS-CoV-2 infection or an uninfected control (not recorded which). In DNA form, the CDR3 reads TGTGCCAGCAGTTACACGGGACAGGGATATGGCTACACCTTC. Protein product: CASSYTGQGYGYTF.